This T cell receptor beta chain was profiled in a study of blood T cell repertoires in COVID-19. The overall study: Specimens from acute and convalescent COVID-19 originated in the United States, Italy and Spain. In each case, the material was cDNA or gDNA derived from T cells, B-cell-depleted T cells, or PBMCs.

Per the study methods: Cell counts per sample came from amplifying reference gene primers. TCRdb's copy holds only in-frame clones and misses some; the assay was immunoSEQ multiplex PCR. V and J calls and clone size come straight from that table; D and trimming were deduced from the DNA. The repertoire has around 200,000 clones, about three quarters of them found once; the top ten carry around 6%. This CDR3 has 16 residues. The J segment lost 0 bases and the V segment lost 3 bases, leaving 5 bases of the junction unmatched. Germline V gene data show CDR1 as KGHSH and CDR2 as LQKENI. The receptor's source is a woman aged 65 to 85 with acute or convalescent COVID-19. The sequencing input was peripheral blood. The rearrangement links TRBV18 to TRBJ2-4; TRBD2 matches 7 bases. Here the CDR3 reads CASSPSTGGAKNIQYF. The CDR3 DNA is TGTGCCAGCTCACCGAGTACGGGGGGAGCCAAAAACATTCAGTACTTC.